Listed here is a single TCR beta chain. This clone was counted a single time. Its antigen has not been determined. No base quality values were provided; no much bigger clone lies one nucleotide off. The donors were healthy, HIV-negative adults with no recently reported acute infections or vaccinations. Every donor was a Caucasian adult residing in Nashville, Tennessee, USA. CD4+ T cells were enriched by magnetic negative selection; naive cells were then positively selected on CD45RA, and the negative fraction formed the memory subset. Blood was collected by leukapheresis, and PBMCs were isolated by Ficoll-Histopaque density gradient centrifugation and then cryopreserved in liquid nitrogen vapor phase. Purity and quantity of every magnetically sorted T cell population were checked by analytical flow cytometry. Each sorted fraction had its genomic DNA isolated and then quantified by UV absorbance on a Nanodrop 2000c.

The data are from a study of shared clonotypes between healthy human individuals (dated by TCRdb to the early 2020s). In the study overall: A few men and two women, aged 18 to 49 years, made up the cohort. For each donor, CD4 naive and CD4 memory were each run on three plates, CD8 naive on two plates, and CD8 memory on one plate. The study deeply sequenced blood TCR repertoires of five healthy adults to estimate repertoire size and the extent of clonotype sharing between individuals. To increase sequencing depth and limit assay-specific biases, different laboratories used diverse techniques to prepare libraries and sequence TCR repertoires. Each donor's leukapheresis produced roughly between roughly 0.85 and 9.5 billion PBMCs. What the authors observed across the whole study: Pairwise subsampling led to the expectation that sequencing depth would affect the degree of clonotype sharing among donors. Sharing across four donors was observed for around 5% of naive CD4, under 4% of naive CD8, around 2.5% of memory CD4, and roughly 0.4% of memory CD8 clonotypes. Higher generation probabilities were observed for clonotypes shared by all four sorted-subset donors than for non-shared clonotypes. The small number of donors limited the genetic and exposure-history diversity represented. Only blood was sampled, and tissue TCR repertoires likely differ from those in blood. Rarefaction of sorted-subset datasets indicated incomplete sequencing despite the large sequencing depth. Larger estimated clonotype richness was generally found for naive subsets than for memory subsets.

Using the deep immunoSEQ assay, multiplex PCR amplified TCR CDR3 regions from genomic DNA. Extracted genomic DNA from each cell subset was spread evenly across all wells of several immunoSEQ 96-well plates, with each plate serving as a replicate. Each replicate PCR for sorted subsets received around 210 ng genomic DNA, equal to 28,000 or so T cell genomes. Purified libraries were measured with a Qubit 3.0 fluorometer, size-checked on a Bioanalyzer 2100, and measured again with the KAPA Library Quantification kit. A separate single-read 150-cycle Illumina NextSeq 550 flow cell was used to sequence each immunoSEQ 96-well plate. The original methods were these. Because the immunoSEQ output held only junctional sequences and lacked quality scores, the filtering could not match the filtering applied to full-length reads. To assign V/J genes and CDR3, sequences were annotated against IMGT germline references using PyIR, a Python wrapper for IgBLAST v1.9. Reads with weak V/J assignments (E-value above 1e-6), missing CDR3, stop codons, out-of-frame junctions, or ambiguous translated residues were removed. V3J clonotypes were defined as sequences sharing an identical inferred V gene, J gene, and CDR3 amino acid sequence. The percentage overlap between two repertoires was calculated by dividing the number of shared unique clonotypes by the size of the smaller repertoire. Repertoire richness was assessed with RTK rarefaction, the Chao1 estimator, and Recon v2.1 estimates of unobserved clonotypes. Generation probabilities for all TCRbeta clonotypes obtained by the gDNA method from a few donors were computed using OLGA. The table was pulled from immuneACCESS by TCRdb, which kept in-frame rearrangements only. Such tables lose some clones; where checked, under half of the loss comes from unresolved V genes, and the rest has no known cause. D and trimming were read from the DNA, whereas the V and J calls and clone size are those reported in that table. The sample table contains about 980,000 clones; only one count was recorded for more than 75% of them. About 1.5% of the sample comes from the top ten.

This receptor was taken from a man between 18 and 29 years old in good health. Sequences were obtained from memory CD4+ T cells sorted from blood. What the cell subset or site label conveys for this sample: CD45RA-negative fraction.

The sequenced DNA is TGTGCCAGCAGCCGCGGAGGGACAGCCCAAGAGACCCAGTACTTC. This yields the protein CASSRGGTAQETQYF. The V gene is TRBV11-2 and the J gene is TRBJ2-5; a tentative D call is TRBD1 (7 bases match). The CDR3 starts with the cysteine, ends with the phenylalanine, and has 15 residues. Just the 45-base CDR3 DNA is kept, in frame starting at base 1. The junction carries 14 bases between V and J, which are trimmed by 5 bases and 1 base respectively. Sequences SGHAT (CDR1) and FQNNGV (CDR2) are obtained from the germline V gene.